This TCR beta chain appears in the sequencing data of a study of shared clonotypes between healthy human individuals (dated by TCRdb to the early 2020s). Study-level background: A couple of women and a few men aged 18 to 49 years were included in the cohort. For each donor, CD4 naive and CD4 memory were each run on three plates, CD8 naive on two plates, and CD8 memory on one plate. To estimate repertoire size and how much clonotype sharing occurs between individuals, the study deeply sequenced the blood TCR repertoires of five healthy adults. Different laboratories and diverse techniques were used to prepare libraries and sequence TCR repertoires, to increase sequencing depth and limit assay-specific biases. Per donor, leukapheresis produced somewhere between about 0.94 and 9 billion PBMCs. Here is what the overall study found, with its caveats: Sampling was restricted to blood, and TCR repertoires in tissues likely differ from the TCR repertoires found in blood. When four donors were compared, the shared fraction of clonotypes was roughly 5% for naive CD4, 3% to 4% for naive CD8, 2.3% for memory CD4, and 0.4% for memory CD8. Pairwise subsampling indicated that sequencing depth was expected to affect the degree of clonotype sharing among donors. Compared with non-shared clonotypes, the clonotypes found in all four sorted-subset donors had higher generation probabilities. Rarefaction of sorted-subset datasets indicated incomplete sequencing despite the large sequencing depth. Naive subsets generally had larger estimated clonotype richness than memory subsets. Because the study included a small number of donors, the genetic and exposure-history diversity represented was limited.

TCR CDR3 regions were amplified from genomic DNA by multiplex PCR using the deep immunoSEQ assay. For each cell subset, the extracted genomic DNA was distributed evenly across all wells of several immunoSEQ 96-well plates, and each plate served as one replicate. Each replicate PCR for sorted subsets received around 210 ng genomic DNA, equal to tens of thousands of T cell genomes. Purified libraries were measured with a Qubit 3.0 fluorometer, size-checked on a Bioanalyzer 2100, and measured again with the KAPA Library Quantification kit. Each immunoSEQ 96-well plate was sequenced on its own single-read 150-cycle Illumina NextSeq 550 flow cell. From the authors' description of their analysis: Because the immunoSEQ output included only junctional sequences and no quality scores, the filtering could not be the same as the filtering used for full-length reads. Sequences were annotated with PyIR, a Python wrapper for IgBLAST v1.9, using IMGT germline references to assign V/J genes and CDR3. Reads were filtered out if the reads had weak V/J assignments (E-value above 1e-6), no CDR3, stop codons, out-of-frame junctions, or ambiguous translated residues. V3J clonotypes were defined by identical inferred V gene, J gene, and CDR3 amino acid sequence. Percentage overlap between repertoires was calculated by dividing the number of shared unique clonotypes by the size of the smaller repertoire. Repertoire richness was assessed with RTK rarefaction, the Chao1 estimator, and Recon v2.1 estimates of unobserved clonotypes. Generation probabilities were computed with OLGA for all TCRbeta clonotypes obtained by the gDNA method from four donors. Imported from immuneACCESS, the table was reduced by TCRdb to in-frame sequences with V and J called. These copies leave out some clones; in studies compared against another copy, an unresolved V gene accounts for under half, and the cause of the remainder is not known. The V and J calls and clone size were taken over from that table, and D and trimming were inferred from the DNA. This sample holds over 75,000 clones; 68% were observed only once. Of the sample, approximately 46% falls within the top ten clones.

Details on this clone: Its antigen has not been determined. No quality values exist for individual bases; no much larger clone is one base distant.

Looking up the germline V gene (reference sequence) yields CDR1 GTSNPN and CDR2 SVGIG. V is pruned by 1 base and J by 6 bases, leaving 8 bases of the junction without a gene match. Its CDR3 holds 14 amino acids, cysteine through phenylalanine. Just the 42-base CDR3 DNA is kept, in frame starting at base 1. Donors were healthy HIV-negative adults with no recently reported acute infections or vaccinations. Every donor was a Caucasian adult residing in Nashville, Tennessee, USA. CD8 memory samples consisted of magnetically selected CD45RO+ cells combined with CCR7-negative CD45RA+ effector memory (TemRA) cells. After blood collection by leukapheresis, PBMCs were isolated using Ficoll-Histopaque density gradient centrifugation and then cryopreserved in the vapor phase of liquid nitrogen. Analytical flow cytometry was used to check the purity and quantity of each magnetically sorted T cell population. Each sorted fraction had its genomic DNA isolated and then quantified by UV absorbance on a Nanodrop 2000c.

Sequenced: memory CD8+ T cells sorted from blood. This specimen's cell subset or site label, interpreted: CD45RO+ cells pooled with CCR7-negative TemRA cells. This receptor was taken from a man aged 25-40 years in good health. This receptor chain uses TRBV30 and TRBJ1-1; 7 nucleotides in the junction match TRBD1. The nucleotides read TGTGCCTGGAGTGGTGAAGGGGGCCAGTCTGAAGCTTTCTTT. Translation gives CAWSGEGGQSEAFF.